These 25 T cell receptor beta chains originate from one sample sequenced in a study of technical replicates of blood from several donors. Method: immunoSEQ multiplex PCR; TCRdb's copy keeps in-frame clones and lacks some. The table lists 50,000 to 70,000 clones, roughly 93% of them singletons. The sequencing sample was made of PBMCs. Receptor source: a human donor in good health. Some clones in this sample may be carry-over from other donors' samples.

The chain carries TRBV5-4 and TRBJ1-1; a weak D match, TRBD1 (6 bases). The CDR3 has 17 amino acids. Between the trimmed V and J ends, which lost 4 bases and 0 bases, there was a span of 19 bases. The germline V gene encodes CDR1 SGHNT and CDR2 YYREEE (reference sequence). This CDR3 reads CASSAARGTNMNTEAFF. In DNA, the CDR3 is TGTGCCAGCAGCGCGGCTCGAGGGACAAACATGAACACTGAAGCTTTCTTT.

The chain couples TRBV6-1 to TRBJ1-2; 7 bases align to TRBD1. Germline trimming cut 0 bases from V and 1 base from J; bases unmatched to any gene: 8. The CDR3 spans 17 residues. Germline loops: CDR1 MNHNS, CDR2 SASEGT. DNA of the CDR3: TGTGCCAGCAGTGAAGCGTTTACCGGGACAGTTAACTATGGCTACACCTTC. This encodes CASSEAFTGTVNYGYTF.

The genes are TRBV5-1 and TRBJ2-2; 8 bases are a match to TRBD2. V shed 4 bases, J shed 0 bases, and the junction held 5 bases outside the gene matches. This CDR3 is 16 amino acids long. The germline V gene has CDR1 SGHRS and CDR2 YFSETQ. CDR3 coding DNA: TGCGCCAGCAGCCTAACTAGCGGCGCGAACACCGGGGAGCTGTTTTTT. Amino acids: CASSLTSGANTGELFF.

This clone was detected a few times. The CDR3 region has the DNA TGTGCCTGGAGTGTAAGCGGGAGGGGAGGGAAGGGTACGCAGTATTTT. This encodes CAWSVSGRGGKGTQYF. This sequence joins TRBV30 and TRBJ2-3; 10 positions agree with TRBD2. J was trimmed by 8 bases and V by 0 bases; bases with no gene match: 11. The CDR3 has 16 amino acids. Germline CDR1 is GTSNPN and CDR2 is SVGIG (reference sequence).

The CDR3 DNA reads as TGTGCCAGTAGATTTAGAGGAAATAACTATGGCTACACCTTC. Translating gives CASRFRGNNYGYTF. The chain is built from TRBV19 and TRBJ1-2; no definite D call. From germline, CDR1 is LNHDA and CDR2 SQIVND (reference sequence). The CDR3 covers 14 residues. The V end was cut by 6 bases, the J end by 1 base, with 12 bases between.

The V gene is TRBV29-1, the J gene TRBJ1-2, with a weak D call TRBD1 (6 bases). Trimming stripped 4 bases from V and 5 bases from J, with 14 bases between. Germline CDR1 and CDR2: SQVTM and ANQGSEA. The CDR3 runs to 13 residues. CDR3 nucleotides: TGCAGCGTTGGAGACAGGCCCCCGTATGGCTACACCTTC. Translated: CSVGDRPPYGYTF.

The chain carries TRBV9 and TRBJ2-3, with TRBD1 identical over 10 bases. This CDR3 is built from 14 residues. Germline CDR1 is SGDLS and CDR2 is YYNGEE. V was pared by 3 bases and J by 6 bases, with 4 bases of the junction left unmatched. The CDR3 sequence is CASSERQGADTQYF. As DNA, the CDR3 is TGTGCCAGCAGCGAGCGACAGGGGGCTGATACGCAGTATTTT. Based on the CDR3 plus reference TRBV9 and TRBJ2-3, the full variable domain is DSGVTQTPKHLITATGQRVTLRCSPRSGDLSVYWYQQSLDQGLQFLIQYYNGEERAKGNILERFSAQQFPDLHSELNLSSLELGDSALYFCASSERQGADTQYFGPGTRLTVL.

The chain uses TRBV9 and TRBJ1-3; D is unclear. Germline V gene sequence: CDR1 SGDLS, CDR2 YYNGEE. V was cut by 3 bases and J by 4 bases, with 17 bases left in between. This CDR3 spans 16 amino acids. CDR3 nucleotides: TGTGCCAGCAGCGCCGACCCTTACACAGTAGGAAACACCATATATTTT. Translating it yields CASSADPYTVGNTIYF.

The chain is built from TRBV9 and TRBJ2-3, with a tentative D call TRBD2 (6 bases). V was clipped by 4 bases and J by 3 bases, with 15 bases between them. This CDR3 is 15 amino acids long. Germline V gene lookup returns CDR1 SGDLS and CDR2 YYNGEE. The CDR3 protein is CASSTRGIGTDTQYF. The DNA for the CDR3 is TGTGCCAGCAGCACTCGCGGGATAGGAACAGATACGCAGTATTTT. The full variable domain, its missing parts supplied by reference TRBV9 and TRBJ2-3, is DSGVTQTPKHLITATGQRVTLRCSPRSGDLSVYWYQQSLDQGLQFLIQYYNGEERAKGNILERFSAQQFPDLHSELNLSSLELGDSALYFCASSTRGIGTDTQYFGPGTRLTVL.

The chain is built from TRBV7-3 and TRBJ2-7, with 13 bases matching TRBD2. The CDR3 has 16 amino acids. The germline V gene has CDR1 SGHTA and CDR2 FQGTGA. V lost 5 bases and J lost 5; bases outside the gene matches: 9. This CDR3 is CASSRGLAGEGNEQYF. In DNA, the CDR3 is TGTGCCAGCAGCCGTGGACTAGCGGGAGAGGGCAACGAGCAGTACTTC.

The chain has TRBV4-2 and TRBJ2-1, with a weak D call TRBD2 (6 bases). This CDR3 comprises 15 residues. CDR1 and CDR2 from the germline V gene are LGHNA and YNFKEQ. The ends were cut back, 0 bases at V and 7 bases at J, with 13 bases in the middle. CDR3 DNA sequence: TGTGCCAGCAGCCAAGAGACGGGACTTTGGAATGAGCAGTTCTTC. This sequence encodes CASSQETGLWNEQFF.

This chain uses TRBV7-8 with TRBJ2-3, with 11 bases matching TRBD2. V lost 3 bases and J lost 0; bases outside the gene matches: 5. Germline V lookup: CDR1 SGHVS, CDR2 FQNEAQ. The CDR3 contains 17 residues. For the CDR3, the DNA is TGTGCCAGCAGCTTTGACAGACTAGCGGGGAGCACAGATACGCAGTATTTT. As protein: CASSFDRLAGSTDTQYF.

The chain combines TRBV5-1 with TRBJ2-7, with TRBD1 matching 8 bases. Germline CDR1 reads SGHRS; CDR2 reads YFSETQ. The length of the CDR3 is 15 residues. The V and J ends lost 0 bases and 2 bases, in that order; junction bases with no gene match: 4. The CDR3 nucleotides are TGCGCCAGCAGCTTGGCGGCAGGGGGCACCTACGAGCAGTACTTC. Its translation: CASSLAAGGTYEQYF. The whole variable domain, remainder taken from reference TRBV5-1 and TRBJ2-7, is KAGVTQTPRYLIKTRGQQVTLSCSPISGHRSVSWYQQTPGQGLQFLFEYFSETQRNKGNFPGRFSGRQFSNSRSEMNVSTLELGDSALYLCASSLAAGGTYEQYFGPGTRLTVT.

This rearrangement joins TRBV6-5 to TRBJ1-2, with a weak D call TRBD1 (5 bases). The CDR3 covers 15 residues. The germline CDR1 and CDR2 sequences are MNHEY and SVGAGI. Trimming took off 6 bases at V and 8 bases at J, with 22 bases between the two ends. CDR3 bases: TGTGCCAGCAGCCCTAATCTCAGGGTCCAAAACGGCTACACCTTC. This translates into CASSPNLRVQNGYTF.

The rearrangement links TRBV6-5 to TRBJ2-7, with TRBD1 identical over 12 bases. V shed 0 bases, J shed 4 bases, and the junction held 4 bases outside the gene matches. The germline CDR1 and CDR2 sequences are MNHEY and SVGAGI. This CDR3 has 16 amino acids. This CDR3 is CASSYSGTGGSYEQYF. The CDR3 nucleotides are TGTGCCAGCAGTTACTCCGGGACAGGGGGCAGTTACGAGCAGTACTTC.

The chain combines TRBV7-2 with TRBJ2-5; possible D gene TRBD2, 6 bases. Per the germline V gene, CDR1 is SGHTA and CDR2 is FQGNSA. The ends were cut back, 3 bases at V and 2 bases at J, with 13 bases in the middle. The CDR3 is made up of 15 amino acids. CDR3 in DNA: TGTGCCAGCAGCTTGGCCGGGACTCAACAAGAGACCCAGTACTTC. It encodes CASSLAGTQQETQYF.

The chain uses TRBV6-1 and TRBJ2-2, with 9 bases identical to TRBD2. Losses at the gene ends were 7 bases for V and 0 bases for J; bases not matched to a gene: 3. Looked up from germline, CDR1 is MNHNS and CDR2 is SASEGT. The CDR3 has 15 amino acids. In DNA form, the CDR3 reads TGTGCCAGCACTAGCGGGGCTTCGAACACCGGGGAGCTGTTTTTT. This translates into CASTSGASNTGELFF.

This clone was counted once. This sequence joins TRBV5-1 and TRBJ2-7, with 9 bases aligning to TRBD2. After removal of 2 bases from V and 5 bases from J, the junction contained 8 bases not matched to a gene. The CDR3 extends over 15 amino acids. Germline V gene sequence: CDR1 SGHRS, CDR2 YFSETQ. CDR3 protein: CASSLSSSGVDEQYF. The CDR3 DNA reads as TGCGCCAGCAGCTTATCATCTAGCGGGGTGGACGAGCAGTACTTC.

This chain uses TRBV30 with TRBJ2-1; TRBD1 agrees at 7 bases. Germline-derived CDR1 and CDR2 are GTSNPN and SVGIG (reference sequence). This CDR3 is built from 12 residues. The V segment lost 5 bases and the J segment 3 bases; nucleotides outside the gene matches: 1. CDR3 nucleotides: TGTGCCTGGGCAGGGGGCTACAATGAGCAGTTCTTC. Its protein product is CAWAGGYNEQFF.

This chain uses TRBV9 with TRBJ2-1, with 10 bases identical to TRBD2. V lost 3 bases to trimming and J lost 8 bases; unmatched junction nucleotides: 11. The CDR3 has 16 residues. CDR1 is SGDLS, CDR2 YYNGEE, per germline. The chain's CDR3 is CASSEGPGTSVYEQFF. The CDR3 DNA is TGTGCCAGCAGCGAGGGCCCCGGGACTAGCGTCTATGAGCAGTTCTTC. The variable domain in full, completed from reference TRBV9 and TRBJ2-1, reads DSGVTQTPKHLITATGQRVTLRCSPRSGDLSVYWYQQSLDQGLQFLIQYYNGEERAKGNILERFSAQQFPDLHSELNLSSLELGDSALYFCASSEGPGTSVYEQFFGPGTRLTVL.

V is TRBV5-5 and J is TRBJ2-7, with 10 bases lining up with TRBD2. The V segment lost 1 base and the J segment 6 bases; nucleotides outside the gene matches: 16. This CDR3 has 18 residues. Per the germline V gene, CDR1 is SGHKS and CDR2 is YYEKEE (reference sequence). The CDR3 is CASSLKLAGEVPLREQYF. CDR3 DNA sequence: TGTGCCAGCAGCTTGAAGCTAGCGGGGGAGGTCCCACTCCGCGAGCAGTACTTC.

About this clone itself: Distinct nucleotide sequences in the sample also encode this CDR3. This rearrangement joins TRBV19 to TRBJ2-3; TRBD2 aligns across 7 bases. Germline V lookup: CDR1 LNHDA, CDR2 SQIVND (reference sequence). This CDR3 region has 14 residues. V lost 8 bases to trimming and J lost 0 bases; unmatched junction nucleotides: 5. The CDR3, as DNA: TGTGCCAGTCGGGCTAGCGGAAGCACAGATACGCAGTATTTT. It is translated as CASRASGSTDTQYF.

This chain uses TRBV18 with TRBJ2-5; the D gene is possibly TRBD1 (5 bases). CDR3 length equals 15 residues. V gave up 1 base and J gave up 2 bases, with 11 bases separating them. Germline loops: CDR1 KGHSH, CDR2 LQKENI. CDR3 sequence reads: CASSPLRADQETQYF. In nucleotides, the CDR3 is TGTGCCAGCTCACCACTCAGGGCAGATCAAGAGACCCAGTACTTC. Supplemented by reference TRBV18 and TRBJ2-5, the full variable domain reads NAGVMQNPRHLVRRRGQEARLRCSPMKGHSHVYWYRQLPEEGLKFMVYLQKENIIDESGMPKERFSAEFPKEGPSILRIQQVVRGDSAAYFCASSPLRADQETQYFGPGTRLLVL.

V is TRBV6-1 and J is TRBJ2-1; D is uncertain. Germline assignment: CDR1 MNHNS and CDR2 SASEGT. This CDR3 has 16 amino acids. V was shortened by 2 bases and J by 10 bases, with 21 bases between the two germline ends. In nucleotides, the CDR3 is TGTGCCAGCAGTGAAATCCCCGGCGGCGGCTCCAGCGAGCAGTTCTTC. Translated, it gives CASSEIPGGGSSEQFF.

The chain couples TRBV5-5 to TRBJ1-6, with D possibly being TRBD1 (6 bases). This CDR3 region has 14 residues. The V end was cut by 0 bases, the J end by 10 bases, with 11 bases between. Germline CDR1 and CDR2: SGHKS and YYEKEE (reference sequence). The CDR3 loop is CASSLEGTKSPLHF. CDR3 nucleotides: TGTGCCAGCAGCTTGGAAGGGACAAAGTCACCCCTCCACTTT.